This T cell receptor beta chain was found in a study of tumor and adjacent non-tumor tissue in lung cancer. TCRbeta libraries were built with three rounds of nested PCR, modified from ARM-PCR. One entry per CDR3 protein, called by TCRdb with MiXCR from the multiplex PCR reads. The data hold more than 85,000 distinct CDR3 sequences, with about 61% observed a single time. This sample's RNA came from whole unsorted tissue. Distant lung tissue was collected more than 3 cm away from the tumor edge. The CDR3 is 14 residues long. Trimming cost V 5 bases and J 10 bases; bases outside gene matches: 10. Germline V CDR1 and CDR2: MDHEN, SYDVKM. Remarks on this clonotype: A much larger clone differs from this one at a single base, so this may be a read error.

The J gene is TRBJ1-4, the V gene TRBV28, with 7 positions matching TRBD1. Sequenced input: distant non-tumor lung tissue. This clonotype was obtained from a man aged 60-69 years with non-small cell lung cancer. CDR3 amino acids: CASSEGQRIGKLFF. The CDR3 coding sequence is TGTGCCAGCAGTGAGGGACAGAGAATTGGAAAACTGTTTTTT.